Listed below are T cell receptor beta chains from one sample, sequenced in a study of cytomegalovirus exposure and HLA in healthy donors. The method was immunoSEQ multiplex PCR; TCRdb's version includes in-frame clones alone and lacks a portion of them. This table holds about 280,000 clones, 88% found once. The sequenced sample was PBMCs. The receptor source for this set is a woman aged 18-35 years in good health and CMV-seronegative. CDR3s include the opening cysteine and the closing phenylalanine or tryptophan. Fields, in order: J gene, D gene, V gene, clone size, CDR3 protein, CDR3 DNA. A D gene is named only where the DNA matches it firmly. Expanded clones get a size class; other rows say once, few or many, or leave the size out.

>TRBJ2-7|TRBD1|TRBV27|-
CASSLVTGTGIFEQYF
TGTGCCAGCAGTTTGGTGACCGGGACAGGGATTTTCGAGCAGTACTTC
>TRBJ2-7|TRBD1|TRBV5-1|-
CASSIGQGLFSEQYF
TGCGCCAGCAGCATCGGACAGGGACTTTTTTCCGAGCAGTACTTC
>TRBJ2-7|-|TRBV15|-
CATSRDYRVEAEQYF
TGTGCCACCAGCAGAGATTACAGGGTAGAAGCGGAGCAGTACTTC
>TRBJ2-7|-|TRBV27|-
CASSLAVSSYEQYF
TGTGCCAGCAGCCTAGCCGTAAGCTCCTACGAGCAGTACTTC
>TRBJ2-3|-|TRBV5-1|-
CASSLGLPQTDTQYF
TGCGCCAGCAGCTTGGGCCTACCCCAAACAGATACGCAGTATTTT
>TRBJ2-3|-|TRBV18|-
CASSLDIITDTQYF
TGTGCCAGCTCACTGGACATTATCACAGATACGCAGTATTTT
>TRBJ2-7|TRBD2|TRBV14|-
CASSLAGGRLDEQYF
TGTGCCAGCAGCCTAGCGGGAGGGCGTCTCGACGAGCAGTACTTC
>TRBJ2-5|TRBD1|TRBV4-3|once
CASSQDQGQGVWETQYF
TGCGCCAGCAGCCAAGATCAGGGACAGGGGGTTTGGGAGACCCAGTACTTC
>TRBJ2-6|TRBD1|TRBV7-3|-
CASSSNRGGVSGANVLTF
TGTGCCAGCAGCTCTAACAGGGGTGGTGTATCCGGGGCCAACGTCCTGACTTTC
>TRBJ2-7|TRBD1|TRBV5-5|-
CASSPDGGQGLREQYF
TGTGCCAGCAGCCCCGACGGGGGACAGGGGTTGCGCGAGCAGTACTTC
>TRBJ2-3|-|TRBV18|-
CASSPGGNSDTQYF
TGTGCCAGCTCACCCGGGGGTAATTCAGATACGCAGTATTTT
>TRBJ1-2|-|TRBV28|once
CASSLPRSGIYGYTF
TGTGCCAGCAGTTTACCCCGATCAGGGATCTATGGCTACACCTTC
>TRBJ2-7|TRBD1|TRBV6-1|-
CASSLPGQGYEQYF
TGTGCCAGCAGTCTCCCGGGACAGGGCTACGAGCAGTACTTC
>TRBJ2-1|TRBD2|TRBV7-3|-
CASSPRTSGREQFF
TGTGCCAGCAGCCCTCGGACTAGCGGGAGGGAGCAGTTCTTC
>TRBJ2-2|-|TRBV5-1|few
CASSVQNVGELFF
TGCGCCAGCAGCGTACAGAACGTCGGGGAGCTGTTTTTT
>TRBJ2-7|-|TRBV27|-
CASSWTGTPSYEQYF
TGTGCCAGCAGTTGGACCGGGACACCTTCCTACGAGCAGTACTTC
>TRBJ2-1|TRBD1|TRBV28|few
CASRKTGTEQFF
TGTGCCAGCAGAAAGACAGGGACTGAGCAGTTCTTC
>TRBJ2-7|TRBD1|TRBV28|-
CASSNFQDRAPYEQYF
TGTGCCAGCAGCAACTTCCAGGACAGGGCCCCCTACGAGCAGTACTTC
>TRBJ2-1|TRBD1|TRBV18|-
CASSAQQGSEQFF
TGTGCCAGCTCAGCCCAACAGGGGTCTGAGCAGTTCTTC
>TRBJ1-6|-|TRBV7-9|-
CASSPGELGYNSPLHF
TGTGCCAGCAGCCCCGGGGAGTTGGGCTATAATTCACCCCTCCACTTT
>TRBJ2-1|-|TRBV6-4|many
CASSDGEYEQFF
TGTGCCAGCAGTGACGGGGAGTATGAGCAGTTCTTC
>TRBJ1-1|-|TRBV28|-
CASIPTGWVYTEAFF
TGTGCCAGCATCCCGACCGGGTGGGTATACACTGAAGCTTTCTTT
>TRBJ2-1|TRBD1|TRBV14|-
CASSRTGGENEQFF
TGTGCCAGCAGCAGGACAGGGGGCGAAAATGAGCAGTTCTTC
>TRBJ2-7|TRBD1|TRBV7-8|-
CASSLTRTGDFEQYF
TGTGCCAGCAGCCTTACAAGGACAGGGGATTTCGAGCAGTACTTC
>TRBJ1-1|-|TRBV28|-
CASSTNQGNTEAFF
TGTGCCAGCAGTACGAACCAGGGGAACACTGAAGCTTTCTTT
>TRBJ2-7|-|TRBV29-1|-
CSVGGNYEQYF
TGCAGCGTTGGTGGCAATTACGAGCAGTACTTC
>TRBJ2-7|TRBD2|TRBV9|-
CASSVGGTSGRSYEQYF
TGTGCCAGCAGCGTAGGAGGGACTAGCGGGAGATCCTACGAGCAGTACTTC
>TRBJ1-1|TRBD1|TRBV28|-
CASNWGRGLGNTEAFF
TGTGCCAGCAACTGGGGTAGGGGGCTGGGGAACACTGAAGCTTTCTTT
>TRBJ2-7|-|TRBV29-1|-
CSVEDPFDSHREQYF
TGCAGCGTTGAAGATCCATTCGACAGTCATCGGGAGCAGTACTTC
>TRBJ2-3|TRBD2|TRBV7-6|-
CASSPHPPGLAGGWADTQYF
TGTGCCAGCAGCCCACACCCGCCGGGACTAGCGGGAGGGTGGGCAGATACGCAGTATTTT
>TRBJ1-2|-|TRBV27|-
CASSAAPYYGYTF
TGTGCCAGCAGTGCGGCCCCTTACTATGGCTACACCTTC
>TRBJ2-4|TRBD2|TRBV29-1|-
CSVSGRALLAKNIQYF
TGCAGCGTTAGCGGGAGGGCGCTTCTAGCCAAAAACATTCAGTACTTC
>TRBJ2-7|TRBD1|TRBV27|-
CASSLTNRGNEQYF
TGTGCCAGCAGTTTAACGAACAGGGGGAACGAGCAGTACTTC